Presented here are 30 T cell receptor beta chains from one specimen sequenced in a study of monozygotic twins with inflammatory bowel disease. For each CDR3 protein, TCRdb gives one entry from its re-call of the 5' RACE reads, without DNA. Its table lists a few hundred thousand distinct CDR3 sequences. What was sequenced was blood. These receptors all stem from a human donor with ulcerative colitis or Crohn's disease, or a healthy co-twin of an affected twin (not recorded which).

The rearrangement joins TRBV11-2 to TRBJ2-3; with no DNA, the TCRdb D assignment of TRBD2 cannot be verified. This CDR3 region has 19 residues. Germline-derived CDR1 and CDR2 are SGHAT and FQNNGV. CDR3 residues: CASRRLAGGPVTSTDTQYF.

The V gene is TRBV6-2 or TRBV6-3, the J gene TRBJ1-3; TCRdb picks TRBD1, but there is no DNA to check that call. CDR3 length equals 14 residues. Germline V lookup: CDR1 MNHEY, CDR2 SVGEGT. CDR3: CASIYGTAGNTIYF.

The chain carries TRBV20-1 and TRBJ2-7. Germline CDR1 and CDR2: DFQATT and SNEGSKA (reference sequence). The CDR3 is 15 amino acids. The CDR3 region is CSARDGLATYYEQYF.

This rearrangement joins TRBV12-3 or TRBV12-4 to TRBJ1-5; with no DNA, the TCRdb D assignment of TRBD1 cannot be verified. This CDR3 contains 14 residues. The CDR3 loop reads CASSPIGQNQPQHF.

The CDR3 region is CASSLGSLLYEQYF. This chain links TRBV7-2 with TRBJ2-7. Germline V lookup: CDR1 SGHTA, CDR2 FQGNSA. The CDR3 contains 14 residues.

The chain carries TRBV30 and TRBJ1-1. This CDR3 is built from 11 residues. Germline CDR1 and CDR2: GTSNPN and SVGIG (reference sequence). This CDR3 reads CAWRGQTEAFF.

V is TRBV4-2 and J is TRBJ2-1; TCRdb outputs TRBD1, but without DNA this stays unchecked. Germline V gives CDR1 LGHNA, CDR2 YNFKEQ. The length of the CDR3 is 15 residues. CDR3 residues: CASSQDGPGSNEQFF.

This sequence joins TRBV5-1 and TRBJ2-5; as DNA is missing, the TRBD2 call by TCRdb cannot be tested. The CDR3 loop spans 15 amino acids. Per the germline V gene, CDR1 is SGHRS and CDR2 is YFSETQ. CDR3 in amino acids: CASSFLAGDEETQYF.

This chain links TRBV5-1 with TRBJ2-7; TCRdb names TRBD1, which stays unverified in the absence of DNA. CDR1 is SGHRS, CDR2 YFSETQ, per germline. The CDR3 sequence is 15 residues long. The CDR3 loop is CASSFSGTFSYEQYF.

This chain joins TRBV2 and TRBJ2-2; TCRdb selects TRBD2, and the lack of DNA leaves this call unchecked. This CDR3 region has 15 residues. Looked up from germline, CDR1 is SNHLY and CDR2 is FYNNEI. The CDR3 sequence: CASSTSGGPTGELFF.

The chain couples TRBV20-1 to TRBJ1-1; TCRdb proposes TRBD1, but this gene call is untestable without DNA. Germline assignment: CDR1 DFQATT and CDR2 SNEGSKA (reference sequence). This CDR3 contains 15 residues. CDR3: CSARAQGKMNTEAFF.

The chain uses TRBV20-1 and TRBJ2-4; TCRdb indicates TRBD1, and absent DNA this call remains unverified. Germline assignment: CDR1 DFQATT and CDR2 SNEGSKA (reference sequence). The CDR3 contains 15 residues. CDR3 sequence: CSAPGQLLAKNIQYF.

The rearrangement links TRBV27 to TRBJ2-7; TCRdb returns TRBD1, unconfirmable since there is no DNA. CDR1 and CDR2 (germline): MNHEY, SMNVEV (reference sequence). CDR3 length: 16 residues. CDR3 amino acids: CASSPGLGDLPLEQYF.

The rearrangement joins TRBV7-9 to TRBJ2-7; TCRdb selects TRBD1, and the lack of DNA leaves this call unchecked. This CDR3 is built from 15 residues. The germline CDR1 and CDR2 sequences are SEHNR and FQNEAQ (reference sequence). CDR3 sequence: CASSPAGTGHYEQYF.

The rearrangement joins TRBV5-1 to TRBJ2-1. The germline V gene has CDR1 SGHRS and CDR2 YFSETQ. The CDR3 covers 15 residues. The CDR3 loop reads CASSLDMYRLNEQFF.

CDR3 sequence reads: CASSQDRADSYEQYF. The chain carries TRBV4-3 and TRBJ2-7; the D call of TRBD2 rests on TCRdb alone, since no DNA is present to check it. The germline V gene encodes CDR1 LGHNA and CDR2 YSLEER. CDR3 length: 15 residues.

The chain employs TRBV4-3 and TRBJ1-2. CDR3 length equals 16 residues. Germline-derived CDR1 and CDR2 are LGHNA and YSLEER. The CDR3 sequence: CASSQDPRVANYGYTF.

The chain has TRBV6-5 and TRBJ2-7; the D gene TCRdb calls, TRBD1, cannot be checked with no DNA. The CDR3 has 14 residues. In germline, CDR1 is MNHEY, CDR2 SVGAGI. This CDR3 is CASSYTGEGLEQYF.

This sequence joins TRBV5-1 and TRBJ2-2; there is no DNA to check the TCRdb D call of TRBD2. Germline-derived CDR1 and CDR2 are SGHRS and YFSETQ. The CDR3 is 21 amino acids. Here the CDR3 reads CASSLMLAGGRSFGNTGELFF.

The chain employs TRBV12-3 or TRBV12-4 and TRBJ1-1. The CDR3 loop spans 16 amino acids. The CDR3: CASSPLTVLMNTEAFF.

CDR3: CASSLDRVYEQYF. V usage is TRBV12-3 or TRBV12-4 and J usage is TRBJ2-7; TCRdb proposes TRBD1, but this gene call is untestable without DNA. This CDR3 has 13 amino acids.

V and J are TRBV27 and TRBJ1-6. The CDR3 loop spans 14 amino acids. Germline CDR1 and CDR2: MNHEY and SMNVEV (reference sequence). The CDR3 here is CASNSEGYNSPLHF.

The V call is TRBV12-3 or TRBV12-4, the J call TRBJ1-5; TCRdb designates TRBD1, a call that cannot be tested without DNA. The CDR3 covers 16 residues. CDR3: CASSSVRGAENQPQHF.

The gene calls are TRBV5-1 and TRBJ2-3; there is no DNA to check the TCRdb D call of TRBD2. CDR3 size: 15 residues. The germline gives CDR1 SGHRS, CDR2 YFSETQ. The CDR3 is CASSSGESSTDTQYF.

The CDR3 reads CASSFGTVNTGELFF. The chain links TRBV11-1 to TRBJ2-2; TCRdb indicates TRBD1, and absent DNA this call remains unverified. The germline V gene has CDR1 SGHAT and CDR2 FQDESV (reference sequence). The CDR3 totals 15 residues.

The chain has TRBV6-5 and TRBJ2-2; TCRdb designates TRBD1, a call that cannot be tested without DNA. The CDR3 is 14 amino acids. Per germline, CDR1 MNHEY and CDR2 SVGAGI. CDR3 sequence reads: CASSTPRGTGELFF.

V gene TRBV28 combines with J gene TRBJ1-1. This CDR3 contains 13 residues. Germline V lookup: CDR1 MDHEN, CDR2 SYDVKM. The CDR3 spells CASSLFINTEAFF.

The chain uses TRBV5-1 and TRBJ1-6; the TCRdb call, TRBD1, lacks DNA for checking. There are 15 residues in the CDR3. CDR1 is SGHRS and CDR2 is YFSETQ in the germline V gene. CDR3 loop: CASSSRTVADSPLHF.

J is TRBJ2-1 and V is TRBV11-3. This CDR3 spans 11 amino acids. Germline-derived CDR1 and CDR2 are SGHNT and YENEEA. CDR3 in amino acids: CASSLGGKQFF.

The chain combines TRBV18 with TRBJ2-7; the TRBD1 assignment by TCRdb is unverifiable without DNA. Germline V gene data show CDR1 as KGHSH and CDR2 as LQKENI. The CDR3 extends over 15 amino acids. CDR3 sequence: CASLPGQGGIYEQYF.